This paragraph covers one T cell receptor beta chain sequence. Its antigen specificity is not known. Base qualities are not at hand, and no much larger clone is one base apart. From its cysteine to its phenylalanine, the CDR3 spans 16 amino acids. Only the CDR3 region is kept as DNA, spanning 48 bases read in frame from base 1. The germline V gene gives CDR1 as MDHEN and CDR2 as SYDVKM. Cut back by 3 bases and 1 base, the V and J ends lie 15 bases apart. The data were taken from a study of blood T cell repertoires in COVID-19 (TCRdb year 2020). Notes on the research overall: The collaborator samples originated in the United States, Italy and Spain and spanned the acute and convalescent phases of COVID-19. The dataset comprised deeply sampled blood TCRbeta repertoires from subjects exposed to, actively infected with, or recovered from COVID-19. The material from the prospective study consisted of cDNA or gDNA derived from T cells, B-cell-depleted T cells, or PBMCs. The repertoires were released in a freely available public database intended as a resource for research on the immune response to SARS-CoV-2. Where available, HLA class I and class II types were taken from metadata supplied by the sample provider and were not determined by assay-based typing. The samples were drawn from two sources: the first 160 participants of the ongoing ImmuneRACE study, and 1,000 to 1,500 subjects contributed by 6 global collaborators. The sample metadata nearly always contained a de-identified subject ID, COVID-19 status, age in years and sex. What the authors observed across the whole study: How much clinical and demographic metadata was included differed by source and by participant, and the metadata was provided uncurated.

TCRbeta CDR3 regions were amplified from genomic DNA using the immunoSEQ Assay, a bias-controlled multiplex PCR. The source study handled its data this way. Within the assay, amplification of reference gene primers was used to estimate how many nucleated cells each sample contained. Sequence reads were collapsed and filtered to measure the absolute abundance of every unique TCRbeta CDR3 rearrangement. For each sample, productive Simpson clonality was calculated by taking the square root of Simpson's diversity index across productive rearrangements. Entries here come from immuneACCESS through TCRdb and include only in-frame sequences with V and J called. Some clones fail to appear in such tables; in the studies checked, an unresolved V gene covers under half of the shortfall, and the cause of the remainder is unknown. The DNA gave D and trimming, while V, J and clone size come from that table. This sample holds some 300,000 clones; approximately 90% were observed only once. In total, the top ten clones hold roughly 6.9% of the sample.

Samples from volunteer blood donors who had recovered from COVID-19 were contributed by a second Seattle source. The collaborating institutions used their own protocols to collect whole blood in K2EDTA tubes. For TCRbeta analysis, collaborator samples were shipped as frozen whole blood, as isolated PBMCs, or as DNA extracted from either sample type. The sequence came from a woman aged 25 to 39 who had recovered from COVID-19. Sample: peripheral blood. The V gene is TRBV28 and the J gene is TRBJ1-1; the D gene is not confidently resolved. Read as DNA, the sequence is TGTGCCAGCAGTTTCTATGGTTTGGGGAGGAACACTGAAGCTTTCTTT. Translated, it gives CASSFYGLGRNTEAFF.